This TCR beta chain comes out of a study of OX40 agonist ivuxolimab in advanced cancers. In the study overall: Ivuxolimab, which targeted the costimulatory receptor OX40 (CD134), was an agonistic, fully human IgG2 monoclonal antibody. Intravenous ivuxolimab was administered to patients every 2 weeks at six dose levels: 0.01, 0.1, 0.3, 1.5, 3 and 10 mg/kg. Among the approximately 50 dose-escalation patients, about 19 had hepatocellular carcinoma, about 15 melanoma, 9 renal cell carcinoma and 9 head and neck cancer. The dose-escalation cohort was around 83% male with a mean age of about 58 years, ranging from roughly 20 to 80. Prior anti-PD-1, anti-PD-L1 or anti-CTLA-4 therapy was permitted, and checkpoint inhibitors had been received by roughly two fifths of dose-escalation patients. Partial responses were achieved by three dose-escalation patients, of whom one had hepatocellular carcinoma and two had cutaneous melanoma. Peripheral TCRbeta sequencing was intended to test whether TCR sequence diversity was altered and clonal T-cell expansion was caused by ivuxolimab. The paper reports the monotherapy dose-escalation portion (N of about 51 patients) of the phase I ivuxolimab trial.

Of note for this clone: Its antigen remains undetermined. Base qualities are missing; no much larger clone stands one base away.

The germline V gene (reference sequence) yields MNHEY for CDR1 and SMNVEV for CDR2. Trimming takes 5 bases from V and 2 bases from J, and the germline ends sit 22 bases apart. The CDR3 goes from the cysteine to the phenylalanine over 18 residues. Left in the record is the CDR3 DNA by itself, 54 bases read in frame from the first base. The paper as a whole reports these results and caveats: At doses of 0.1 to 3.0 mg/kg, clonal expansion of both CD4+ and CD8+ blood T cells was observed from baseline to week 6. Antigen specificity was not determined for the clonally expanded peripheral T cells. Low levels of normalized T-cell clonal expansion were also seen in some patients who did not respond. In the 0.1-3.0 mg/kg groups, partial responders were among the patients with the lowest normalized peripheral clonal expansion, particularly in CD8+ T cells. After ivuxolimab, expanded clones were on average more numerous among CD8+ T cells than among CD4+ T cells.

Genomic DNA was extracted from sorted cells for sequencing of the TCRbeta CDR3 region. The immunoSEQ Assay was used for sequencing of TCRbeta CDR3 regions. TCRdb stores this immuneACCESS table with in-frame sequences only. Part of the clones is absent; in the studies checked, under half of the shortfall reflects unresolved V genes, and no reason is known for the rest. This sample comprises 25,000 to 30,000 clones, 82% of them detected only once. The ten largest clones take up roughly 23% of the sample. The trial excluded patients who had a history of autoimmune disease or were on systemic immunosuppression. Peripheral blood for TCR sequencing was drawn from every dose cohort at baseline, at cycle 4 day 1 and at cycle 7 day 1. The samples were taken from a phase I, first-in-human, multicenter, open-label dose-escalation trial of ivuxolimab. Adults with locally advanced or metastatic head and neck squamous cell, hepatocellular, melanoma or renal cell carcinoma were enrolled in the trial. Before TCR sequencing, CD4+ T cells and CD8+ T cells were sorted from peripheral blood as separate populations.

The rearranged segments are TRBV27 and TRBJ1-3, with TRBD1 perhaps the D gene, on 6 matching bases. This specimen consisted of CD4+ or CD8+ T cells sorted from blood, obtained in a trial of the OX40 agonist ivuxolimab. The TCR was taken from an adult with an advanced solid tumor such as melanoma, head and neck, liver or kidney cancer. CDR3 loop: CASSPLPGGQGAGNTIYF. The DNA is TGTGCCAGCAGTCCCCTCCCCGGGGGGCAGGGAGCTGGAAACACCATATATTTT.